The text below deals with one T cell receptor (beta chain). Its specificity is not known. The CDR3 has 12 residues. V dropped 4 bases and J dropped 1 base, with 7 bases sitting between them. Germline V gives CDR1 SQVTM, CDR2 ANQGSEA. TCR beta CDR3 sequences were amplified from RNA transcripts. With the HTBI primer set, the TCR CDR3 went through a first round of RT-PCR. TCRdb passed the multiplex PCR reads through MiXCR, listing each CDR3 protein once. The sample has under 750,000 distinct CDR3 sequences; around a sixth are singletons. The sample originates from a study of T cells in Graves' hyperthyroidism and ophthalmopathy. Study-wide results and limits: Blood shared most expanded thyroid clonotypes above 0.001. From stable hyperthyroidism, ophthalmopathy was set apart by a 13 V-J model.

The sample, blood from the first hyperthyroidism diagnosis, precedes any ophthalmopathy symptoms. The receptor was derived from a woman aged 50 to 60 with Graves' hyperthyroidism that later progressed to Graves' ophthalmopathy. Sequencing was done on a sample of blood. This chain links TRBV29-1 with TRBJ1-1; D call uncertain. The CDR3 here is CSVAPPNTEAFF. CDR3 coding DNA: TGCAGCGTTGCGCCTCCGAACACTGAAGCTTTCTTT.